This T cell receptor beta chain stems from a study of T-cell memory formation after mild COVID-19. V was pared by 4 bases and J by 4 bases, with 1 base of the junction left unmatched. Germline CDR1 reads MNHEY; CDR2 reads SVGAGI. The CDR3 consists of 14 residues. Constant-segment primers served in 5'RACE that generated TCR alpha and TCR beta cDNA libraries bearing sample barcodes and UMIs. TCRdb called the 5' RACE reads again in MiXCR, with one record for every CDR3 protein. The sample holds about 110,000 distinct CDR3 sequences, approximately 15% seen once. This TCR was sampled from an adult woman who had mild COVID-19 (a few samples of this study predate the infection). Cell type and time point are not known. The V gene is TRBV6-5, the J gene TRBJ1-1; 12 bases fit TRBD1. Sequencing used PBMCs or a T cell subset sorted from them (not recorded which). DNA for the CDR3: TGTGCCAGCAGTTGGGGACAGGGGGCCACTGAAGCTTTCTTT. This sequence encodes CASSWGQGATEAFF.